The following is a TCR beta chain sequence with its context. This entry comes from a study of blood T cell repertoires in COVID-19. J gave up 7 bases and V 4 bases, and 11 bases lay outside the gene matches. The V gene's germline CDR1 is SGDLS and CDR2 YYNGEE. This CDR3 has 14 residues. The data were produced by immunoSEQ multiplex PCR, yet TCRdb's version contains in-frame clones alone and is incomplete. In the table there are about 310,000 clones, roughly 88% of which are singletons. Cohort 3 recovered donors had two negative PCRs, clearance, or symptom resolution. Sequenced: PBMCs or T cells enriched from blood (not recorded which). The chain recombines TRBV9 with TRBJ2-7, with TRBD2 matching 7 bases. This receptor was obtained from a man aged 25-40 years who had recovered from COVID-19. The CDR3 protein is CASSPVGGFEEQYF. CDR3 nucleotides: TGTGCCAGCAGCCCCGTCGGGGGGTTCGAAGAGCAGTACTTC.